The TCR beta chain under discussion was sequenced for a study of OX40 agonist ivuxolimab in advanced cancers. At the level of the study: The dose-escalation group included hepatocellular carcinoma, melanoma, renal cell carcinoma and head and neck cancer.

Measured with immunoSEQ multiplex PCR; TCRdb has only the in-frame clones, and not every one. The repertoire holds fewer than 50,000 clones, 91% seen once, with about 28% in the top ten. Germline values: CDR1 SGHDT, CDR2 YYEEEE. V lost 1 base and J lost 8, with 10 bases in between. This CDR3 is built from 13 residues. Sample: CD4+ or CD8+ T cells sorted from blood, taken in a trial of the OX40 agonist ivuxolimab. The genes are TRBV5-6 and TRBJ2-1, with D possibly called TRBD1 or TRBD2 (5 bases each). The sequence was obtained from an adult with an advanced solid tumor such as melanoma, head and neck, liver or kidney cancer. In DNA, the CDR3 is TGTGCCAGCAGCTTGATAAGGGACGATGAGCAGTTCTTC. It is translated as CASSLIRDDEQFF.